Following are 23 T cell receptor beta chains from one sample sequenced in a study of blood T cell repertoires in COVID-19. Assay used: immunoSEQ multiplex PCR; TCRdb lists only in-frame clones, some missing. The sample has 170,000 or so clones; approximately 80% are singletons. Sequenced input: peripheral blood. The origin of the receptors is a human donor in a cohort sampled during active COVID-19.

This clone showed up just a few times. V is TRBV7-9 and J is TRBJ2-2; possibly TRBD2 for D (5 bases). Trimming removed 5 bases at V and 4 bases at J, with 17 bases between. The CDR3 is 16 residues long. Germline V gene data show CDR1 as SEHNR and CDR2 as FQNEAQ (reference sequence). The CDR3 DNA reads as TGTGCCAGCAGCCAAGGTGGACTGGCGCGCACCGGGGAGCTGTTTTTT. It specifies CASSQGGLARTGELFF.

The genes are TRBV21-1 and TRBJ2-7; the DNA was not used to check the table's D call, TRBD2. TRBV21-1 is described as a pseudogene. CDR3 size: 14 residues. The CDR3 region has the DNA TGTGCCAGAGGGGTAGCGGGAGGGCCCTACGAGCAGTACTTC. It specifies CARGVAGGPYEQYF.

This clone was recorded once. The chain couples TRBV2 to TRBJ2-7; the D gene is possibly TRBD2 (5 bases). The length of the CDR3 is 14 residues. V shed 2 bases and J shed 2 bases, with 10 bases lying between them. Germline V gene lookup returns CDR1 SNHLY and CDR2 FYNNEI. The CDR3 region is CASSERGNTYEQYF. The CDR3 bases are TGTGCCAGCAGTGAACGGGGAAACACCTACGAGCAGTACTTC.

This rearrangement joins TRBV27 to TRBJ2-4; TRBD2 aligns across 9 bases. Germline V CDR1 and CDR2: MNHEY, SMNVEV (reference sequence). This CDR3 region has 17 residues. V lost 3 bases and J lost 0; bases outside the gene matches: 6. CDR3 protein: CASSLRLAEVAKNIQYF. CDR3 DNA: TGTGCCAGCAGTTTGAGACTAGCGGAAGTAGCCAAAAACATTCAGTACTTC.

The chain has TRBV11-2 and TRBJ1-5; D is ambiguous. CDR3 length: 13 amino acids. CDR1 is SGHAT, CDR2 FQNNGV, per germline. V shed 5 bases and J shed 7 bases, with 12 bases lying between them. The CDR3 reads CASSPGGSQPQHF. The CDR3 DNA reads TGTGCCAGCAGCCCGGGAGGGAGCCAGCCCCAGCATTTT.

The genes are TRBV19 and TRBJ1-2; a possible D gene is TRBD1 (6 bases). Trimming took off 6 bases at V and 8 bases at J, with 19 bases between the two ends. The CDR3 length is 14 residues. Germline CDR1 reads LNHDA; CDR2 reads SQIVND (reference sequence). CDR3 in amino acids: CASRDRGGAQGYTF. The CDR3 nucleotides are TGTGCCAGTAGAGATAGAGGGGGGGCGCAGGGCTACACCTTC.

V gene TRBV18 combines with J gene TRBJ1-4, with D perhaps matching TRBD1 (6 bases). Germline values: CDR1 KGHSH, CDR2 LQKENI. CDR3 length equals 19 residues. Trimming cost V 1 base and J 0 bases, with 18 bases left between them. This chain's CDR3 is CASSPQPAQGTATNEKLFF. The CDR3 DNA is TGTGCCAGCTCACCACAACCAGCCCAGGGGACCGCAACTAATGAAAAACTGTTTTTT.

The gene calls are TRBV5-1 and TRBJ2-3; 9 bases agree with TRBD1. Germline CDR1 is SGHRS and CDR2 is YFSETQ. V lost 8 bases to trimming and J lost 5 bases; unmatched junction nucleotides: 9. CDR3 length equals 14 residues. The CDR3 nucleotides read TGCGCCAGTGGAACAGGGGGCAGGGAAGATACGCAGTATTTT. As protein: CASGTGGREDTQYF.

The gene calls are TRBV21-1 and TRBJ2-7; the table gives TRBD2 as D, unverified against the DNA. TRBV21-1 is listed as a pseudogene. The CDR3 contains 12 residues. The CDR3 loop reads CASSNGGYEQYF. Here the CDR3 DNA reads TGTGCCAGCAGCAACGGCGGGTACGAGCAGTACTTC.

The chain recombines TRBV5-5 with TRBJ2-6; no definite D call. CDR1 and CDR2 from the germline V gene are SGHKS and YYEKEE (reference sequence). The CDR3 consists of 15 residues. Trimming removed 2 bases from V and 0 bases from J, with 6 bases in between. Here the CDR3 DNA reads TGTGCCAGCAGCTTACTGAGCTCTGGGGCCAACGTCCTGACTTTC. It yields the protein CASSLLSSGANVLTF.

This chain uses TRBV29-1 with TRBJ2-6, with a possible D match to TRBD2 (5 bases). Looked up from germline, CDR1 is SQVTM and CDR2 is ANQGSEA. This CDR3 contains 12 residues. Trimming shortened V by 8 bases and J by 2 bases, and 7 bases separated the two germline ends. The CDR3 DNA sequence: TGCAGCCCGCGGGCTGGGGCCAACGTCCTGACTTTC. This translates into CSPRAGANVLTF.

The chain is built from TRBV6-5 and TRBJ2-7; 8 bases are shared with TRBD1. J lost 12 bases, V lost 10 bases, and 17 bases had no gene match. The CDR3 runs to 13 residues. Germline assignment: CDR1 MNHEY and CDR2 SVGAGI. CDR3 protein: CAILLLRGRTWYF. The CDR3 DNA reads TGTGCCATCTTACTACTCAGGGGGCGAACCTGGTACTTC.

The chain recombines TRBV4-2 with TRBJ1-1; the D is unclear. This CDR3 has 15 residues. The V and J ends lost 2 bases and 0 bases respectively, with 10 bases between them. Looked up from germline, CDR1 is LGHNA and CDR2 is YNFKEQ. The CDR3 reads CASSQRQVMNTEAFF. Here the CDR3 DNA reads TGTGCCAGCAGCCAACGACAAGTTATGAACACTGAAGCTTTCTTT.

The CDR3 DNA is TGTGCCAGCAGTTCGGGACAGGCAACTAGTGAAGCTTTCTTT. Its protein is CASSSGQATSEAFF. The chain joins TRBV6-5 to TRBJ1-1; 8 nucleotides match TRBD1. This CDR3 is 14 amino acids long. The germline V gene encodes CDR1 MNHEY and CDR2 SVGAGI. V gave up 4 bases and J gave up 7 bases; unmatched junction bases: 8.

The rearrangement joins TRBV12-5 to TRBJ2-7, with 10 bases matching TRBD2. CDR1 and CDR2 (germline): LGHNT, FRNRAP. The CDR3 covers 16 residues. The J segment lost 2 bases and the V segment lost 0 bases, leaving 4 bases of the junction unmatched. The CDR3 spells CASGLVRTSGTYEQYF. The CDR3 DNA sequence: TGTGCTAGTGGTTTGGTACGTACTAGCGGGACCTACGAGCAGTACTTC.

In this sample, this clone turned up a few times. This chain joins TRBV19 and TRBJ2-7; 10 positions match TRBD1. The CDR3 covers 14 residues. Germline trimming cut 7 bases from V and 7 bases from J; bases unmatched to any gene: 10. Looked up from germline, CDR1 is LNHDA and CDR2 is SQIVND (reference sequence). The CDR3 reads CASTSGTGVREQYF. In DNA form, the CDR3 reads TGTGCCAGTACTTCCGGGACAGGGGTTCGTGAGCAGTACTTC.

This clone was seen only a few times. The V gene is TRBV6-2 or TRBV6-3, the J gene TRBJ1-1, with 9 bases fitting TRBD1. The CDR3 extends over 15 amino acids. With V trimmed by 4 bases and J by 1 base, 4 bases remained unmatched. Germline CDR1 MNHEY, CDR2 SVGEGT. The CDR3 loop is CASSSPGQGNTEAFF. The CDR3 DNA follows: TGTGCCAGCAGTTCACCGGGACAGGGGAACACTGAAGCTTTCTTT.

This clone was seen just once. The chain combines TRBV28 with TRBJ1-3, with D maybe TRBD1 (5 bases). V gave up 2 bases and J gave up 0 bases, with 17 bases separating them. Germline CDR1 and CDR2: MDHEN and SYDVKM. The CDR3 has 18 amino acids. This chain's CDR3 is CASSLEGRFTGSGNTIYF. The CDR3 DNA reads TGTGCCAGCAGTTTAGAGGGGAGGTTCACAGGCTCTGGAAACACCATATATTTT.

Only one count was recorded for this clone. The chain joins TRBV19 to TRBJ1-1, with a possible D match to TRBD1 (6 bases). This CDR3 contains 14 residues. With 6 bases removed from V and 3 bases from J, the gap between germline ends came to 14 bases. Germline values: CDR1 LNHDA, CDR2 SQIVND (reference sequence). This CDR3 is CASRDWGGHTEAFF. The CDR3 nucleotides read TGTGCCAGTAGGGACTGGGGGGGGCACACTGAAGCTTTCTTT.

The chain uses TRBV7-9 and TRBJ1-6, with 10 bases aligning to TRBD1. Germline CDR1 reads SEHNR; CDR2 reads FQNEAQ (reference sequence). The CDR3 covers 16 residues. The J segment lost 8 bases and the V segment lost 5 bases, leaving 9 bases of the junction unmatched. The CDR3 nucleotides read TGTGCCAGCAGCCGCGCGACAGGGGGCATAGATTCACCCCTCCACTTT. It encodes CASSRATGGIDSPLHF. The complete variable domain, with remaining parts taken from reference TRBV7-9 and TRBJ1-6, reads DTGVSQNPRHKITKRGQNVTFRCDPISEHNRLYWYRQTLGQGPEFLTYFQNEAQLEKSRLLSDRFSAERPKGSFSTLEIQRTEQGDSAMYLCASSRATGGIDSPLHFGNGTRLTVT.

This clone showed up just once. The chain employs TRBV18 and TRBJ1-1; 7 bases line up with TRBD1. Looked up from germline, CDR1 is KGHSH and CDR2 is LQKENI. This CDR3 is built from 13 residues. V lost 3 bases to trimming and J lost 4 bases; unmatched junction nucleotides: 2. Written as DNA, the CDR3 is TGTGCCAGCTCACCTGACAGGGCCACTGAAGCTTTCTTT. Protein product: CASSPDRATEAFF.

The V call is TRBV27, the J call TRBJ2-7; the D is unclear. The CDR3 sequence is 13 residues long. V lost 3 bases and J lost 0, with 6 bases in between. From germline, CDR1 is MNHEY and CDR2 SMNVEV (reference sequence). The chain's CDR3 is CASSFSSSYEQYF. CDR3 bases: TGTGCCAGCAGTTTTTCGAGCTCCTACGAGCAGTACTTC.

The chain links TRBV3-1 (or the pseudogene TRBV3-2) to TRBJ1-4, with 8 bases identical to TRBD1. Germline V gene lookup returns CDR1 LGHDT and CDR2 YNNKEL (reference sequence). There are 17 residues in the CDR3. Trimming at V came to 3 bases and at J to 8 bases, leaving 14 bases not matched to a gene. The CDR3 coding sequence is TGTGCCAGCAGCCACGCCCCTAGACACAGGGGGGGAGAAAAACTGTTTTTT. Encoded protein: CASSHAPRHRGGEKLFF.